This T cell receptor beta chain derives from a study of CXCR3-negative and CXCR3-positive naive CD8 T cells (dated by TCRdb to about 2019). Describing the broader study: In total, some 140 million TRB reads were obtained, which works out to roughly 1.5 +/- 0.3 million reads per library. Diversity and physicochemical repertoire analyses were performed on around twelve donors pooled from two independent experiments. The TRBV-TRBJ cluster analysis covered naive subsets from 5 or 6 donors and memory cells from 3 donors.

The instrument was a NextSeq 550. The Human TCR Profiling Kit (MiLaboratory) was used to prepare UMI-labeled 5' RACE TRB cDNA libraries. The full amount of extracted RNA was used for cDNA synthesis, and the full amount of resulting cDNA was used for PCR amplification. Libraries were prepared in parallel with an identical number of PCR cycles. The authors' analysis ran thus. With a minimum of two reads required per UMI, MIGEC and MiXCR pulled out about 52,000 +/- 9,100 unique UMI-labeled TRB cDNA molecules from each library. An average of approximately 40,000 +/- 10,000 functional in-frame TRB CDR3 nucleotide clonotypes without stop codons was found per library. After downsampling to 5000 UMI-labeled TRB molecules per sample, diversity metrics, including normalized Shannon-Wiener and Chao1, were computed in VDJtools. Clonotype-size-weighted physicochemical properties of the central five CDR3 residues (interaction energy, strength, volume and Kidera factor 4) were computed in VDJtools. After reprocessing by TCRdb, each CDR3 protein sequence is one entry, and no DNA is given. These V and J calls originate from TCRdb's pipeline instead of the authors' own analysis. The sample table gives about 38,000 distinct CDR3 sequences. The top ten hold roughly 15% of the sample.

On this clonotype itself: Its specific antigen is unknown.

What the study reported, not specific to this receptor: Within the same donor, TRBV-TRBJ usage looked similar between naive CXCR3-negative and CXCR3-positive cells, but memory cells had distinct patterns. Because surface CD5, which is linked to self-reactivity in mice, was comparable between the naive subsets, TCR interaction strength was also inferred from TRB CDR3 physicochemical properties. Both naive subsets had comparably high repertoire diversity, while memory CD8+ T cells had much lower repertoire diversity. CXCR3 expression partially decreased after cryopreservation, so most assays used freshly isolated PBMCs.

For each CD8+ T cell subset, flow sorting was done in triplicate, and about 300,000 cells per subset went directly into RLT lysis buffer. Peripheral blood mononuclear cells were isolated from buffy coats using standard density gradient centrifugation. Total RNA was extracted from sorted cells with an RNeasy Mini Kit. The sequenced sample consisted of memory CD8+ T cells from blood. The cell subset or site label of this sample denotes: conventional CD8+ memory T cells (TMEM), sorted as controls. This TCR was recovered from a human donor in good health. Some clones in this sample may be carry-over from other donors' samples.

The encoded CDR3 is CASSQGPPTDNYGYTF. The chain links TRBV4-3 with TRBJ1-2. The germline V gene gives CDR1 as LGHNA and CDR2 as YSLEER. Reading from cysteine to phenylalanine, the CDR3 counts 16 amino acids. DNA was not recorded.